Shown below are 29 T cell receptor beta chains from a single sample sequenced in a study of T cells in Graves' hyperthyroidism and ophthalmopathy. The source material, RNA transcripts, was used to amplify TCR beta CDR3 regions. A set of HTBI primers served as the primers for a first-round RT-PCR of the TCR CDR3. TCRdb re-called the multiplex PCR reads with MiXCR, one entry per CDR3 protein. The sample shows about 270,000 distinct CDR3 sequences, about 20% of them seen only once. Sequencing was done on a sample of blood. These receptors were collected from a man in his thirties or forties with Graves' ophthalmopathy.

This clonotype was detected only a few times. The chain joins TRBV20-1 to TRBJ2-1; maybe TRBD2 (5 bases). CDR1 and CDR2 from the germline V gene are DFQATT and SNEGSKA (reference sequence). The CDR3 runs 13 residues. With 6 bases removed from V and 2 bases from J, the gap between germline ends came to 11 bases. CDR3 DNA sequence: TGCAGTGCCCAACCGGGGACCTACAATGAGCAGTTCTTC. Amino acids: CSAQPGTYNEQFF.

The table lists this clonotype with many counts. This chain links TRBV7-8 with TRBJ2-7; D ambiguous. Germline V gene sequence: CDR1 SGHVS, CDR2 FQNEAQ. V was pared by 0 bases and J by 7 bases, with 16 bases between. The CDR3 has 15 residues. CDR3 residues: CASSLALTRAREQYF. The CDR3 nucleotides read TGTGCCAGCAGCTTAGCGCTTACCCGGGCACGGGAGCAGTACTTC.

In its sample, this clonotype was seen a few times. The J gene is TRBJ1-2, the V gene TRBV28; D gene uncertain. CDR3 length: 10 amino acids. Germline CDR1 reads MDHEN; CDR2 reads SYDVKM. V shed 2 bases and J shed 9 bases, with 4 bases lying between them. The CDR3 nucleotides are TGTGCCAGCAGTTTAGGGAGCTACACCTTC. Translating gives CASSLGSYTF.

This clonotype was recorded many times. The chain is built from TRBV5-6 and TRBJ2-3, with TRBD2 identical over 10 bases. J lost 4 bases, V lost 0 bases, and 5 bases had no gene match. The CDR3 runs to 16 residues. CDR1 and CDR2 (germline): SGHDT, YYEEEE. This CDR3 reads CASSLGLAGVADTQYF. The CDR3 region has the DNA TGTGCCAGCAGCTTGGGGCTAGCGGGAGTCGCAGATACGCAGTATTTT.

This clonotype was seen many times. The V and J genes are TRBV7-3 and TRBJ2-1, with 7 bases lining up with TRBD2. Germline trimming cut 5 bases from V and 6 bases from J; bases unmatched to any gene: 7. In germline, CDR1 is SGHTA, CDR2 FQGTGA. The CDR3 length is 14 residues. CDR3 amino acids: CASSSSGYSNEQFF. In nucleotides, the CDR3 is TGTGCCAGCAGCAGTAGCGGGTACTCCAATGAGCAGTTCTTC.

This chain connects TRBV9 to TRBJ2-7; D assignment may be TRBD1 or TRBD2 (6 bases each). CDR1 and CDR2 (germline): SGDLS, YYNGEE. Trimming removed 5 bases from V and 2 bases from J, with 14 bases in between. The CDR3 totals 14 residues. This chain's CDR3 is CASRPTGATYEQYF. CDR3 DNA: TGTGCCAGCAGACCAACGGGGGCGACCTACGAGCAGTACTTC.

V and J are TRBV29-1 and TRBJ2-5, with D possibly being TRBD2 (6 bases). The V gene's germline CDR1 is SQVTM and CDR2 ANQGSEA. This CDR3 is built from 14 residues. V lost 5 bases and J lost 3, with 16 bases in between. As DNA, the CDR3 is TGCAGCGTTCTAGCGAGGGGCCTCAAAGAGACCCAGTACTTC. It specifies CSVLARGLKETQYF.

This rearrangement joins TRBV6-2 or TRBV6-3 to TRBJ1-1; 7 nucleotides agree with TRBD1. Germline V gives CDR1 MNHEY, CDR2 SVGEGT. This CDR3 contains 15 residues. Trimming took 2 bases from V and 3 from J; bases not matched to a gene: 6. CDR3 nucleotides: TGTGCCAGCAGTTACACAACAGGGGATGACACTGAAGCTTTCTTT. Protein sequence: CASSYTTGDDTEAFF.

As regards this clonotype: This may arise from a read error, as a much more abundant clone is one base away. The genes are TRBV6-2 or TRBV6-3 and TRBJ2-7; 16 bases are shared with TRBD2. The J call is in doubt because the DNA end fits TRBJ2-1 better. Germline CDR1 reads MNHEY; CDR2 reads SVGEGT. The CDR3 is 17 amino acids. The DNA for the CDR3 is TGTGCCAGCACCTCGGGACTAGCGGGAGGGCCTACCTACGAGCAGTTCTTC. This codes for CASTSGLAGGPTYEQFF.

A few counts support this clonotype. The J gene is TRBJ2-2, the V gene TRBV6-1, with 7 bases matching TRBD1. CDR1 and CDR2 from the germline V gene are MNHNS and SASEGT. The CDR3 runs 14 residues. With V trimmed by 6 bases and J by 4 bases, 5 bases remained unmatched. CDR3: CASRGQMITGELFF. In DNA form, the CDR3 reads TGTGCCAGCAGGGGACAGATGATCACCGGGGAGCTGTTTTTT.

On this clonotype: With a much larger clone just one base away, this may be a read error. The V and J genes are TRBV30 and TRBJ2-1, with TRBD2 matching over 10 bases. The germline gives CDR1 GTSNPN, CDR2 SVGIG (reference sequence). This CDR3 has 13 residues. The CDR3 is CAWSSGRANEQLF. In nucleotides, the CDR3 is TGTGCCTGGAGCAGCGGGAGGGCGAATGAGCAGCTCTTC.

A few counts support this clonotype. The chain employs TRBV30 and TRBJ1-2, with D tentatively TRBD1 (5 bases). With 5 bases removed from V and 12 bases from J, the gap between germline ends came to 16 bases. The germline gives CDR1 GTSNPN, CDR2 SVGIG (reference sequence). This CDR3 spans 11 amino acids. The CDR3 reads CAWRTTDGNTF. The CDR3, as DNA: TGTGCCTGGCGGACAACAGATGGGAACACCTTC.

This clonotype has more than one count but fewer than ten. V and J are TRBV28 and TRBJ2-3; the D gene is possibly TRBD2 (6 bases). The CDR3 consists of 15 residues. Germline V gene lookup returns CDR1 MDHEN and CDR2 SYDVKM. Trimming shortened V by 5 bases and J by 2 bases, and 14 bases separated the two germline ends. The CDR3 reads CASSLNAGYTDTQYF. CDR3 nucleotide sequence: TGTGCCAGCAGTCTCAACGCGGGGTACACAGATACGCAGTATTTT.

In DNA, the CDR3 is TGTGCCAGCACCTTTACTAGCGCCTTAACTTTCGGCGAGCAGTACTTC. This gives the protein CASTFTSALTFGEQYF. The chain couples TRBV6-1 to TRBJ2-7; TRBD2 aligns across 7 bases. CDR3 length: 16 residues. Germline loops: CDR1 MNHNS, CDR2 SASEGT. The trim removed 7 bases at V and 6 bases at J, leaving 18 bases unmatched.

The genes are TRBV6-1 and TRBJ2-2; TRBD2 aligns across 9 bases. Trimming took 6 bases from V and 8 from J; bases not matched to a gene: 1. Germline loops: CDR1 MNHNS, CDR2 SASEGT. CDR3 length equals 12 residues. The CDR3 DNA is TGTGCCAGCAGCCTAGCGGGAGGGGAGCTGTTTTTT. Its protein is CASSLAGGELFF.

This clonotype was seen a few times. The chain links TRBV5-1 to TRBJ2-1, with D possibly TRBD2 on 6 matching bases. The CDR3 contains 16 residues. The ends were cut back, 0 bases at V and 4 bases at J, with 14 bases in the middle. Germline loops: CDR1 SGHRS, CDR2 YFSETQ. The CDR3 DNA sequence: TGCGCCAGCAGCTTGGGGTTTAGCGGAGAATACAATGAGCAGTTCTTC. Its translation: CASSLGFSGEYNEQFF.

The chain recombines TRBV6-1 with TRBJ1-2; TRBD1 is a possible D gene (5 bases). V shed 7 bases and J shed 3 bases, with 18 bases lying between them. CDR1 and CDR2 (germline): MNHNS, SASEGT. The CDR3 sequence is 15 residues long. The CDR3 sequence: CASNLQPRVDYGYTF. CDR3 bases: TGTGCCAGCAACCTCCAACCCAGGGTGGACTATGGCTACACCTTC.

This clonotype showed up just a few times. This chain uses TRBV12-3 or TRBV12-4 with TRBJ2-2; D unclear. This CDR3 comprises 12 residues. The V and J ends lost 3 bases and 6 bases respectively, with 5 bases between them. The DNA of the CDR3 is TGTGCCAGCAGTTTGAATCCCGGGGAGCTGTTTTTT. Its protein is CASSLNPGELFF.

This chain's CDR3 is CASSFNVLAGAPSIQYF. In DNA form, the CDR3 reads TGCGCCAGCAGCTTCAACGTACTAGCGGGAGCCCCATCCATTCAGTACTTC. The chain combines TRBV5-1 with TRBJ2-4; 11 positions agree with TRBD2. The CDR3 loop spans 17 amino acids. V trimming: 2 bases; J trimming: 9 bases; junction bases outside the gene matches: 13. Germline-derived CDR1 and CDR2 are SGHRS and YFSETQ.

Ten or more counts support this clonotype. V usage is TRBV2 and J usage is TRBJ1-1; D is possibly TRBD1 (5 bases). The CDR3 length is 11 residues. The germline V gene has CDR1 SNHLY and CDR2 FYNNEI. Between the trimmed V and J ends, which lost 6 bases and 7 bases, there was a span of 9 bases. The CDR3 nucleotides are TGTGCCAGCAGGGATACAGGTGAAGCTTTCTTT. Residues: CASRDTGEAFF.

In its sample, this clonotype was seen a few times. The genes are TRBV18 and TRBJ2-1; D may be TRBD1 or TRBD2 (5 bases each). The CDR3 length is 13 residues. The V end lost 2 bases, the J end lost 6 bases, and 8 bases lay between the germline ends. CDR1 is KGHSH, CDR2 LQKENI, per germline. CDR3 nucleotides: TGTGCCAGCTCACCAACGAGGGGCAATGAGCAGTTCTTC. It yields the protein CASSPTRGNEQFF.

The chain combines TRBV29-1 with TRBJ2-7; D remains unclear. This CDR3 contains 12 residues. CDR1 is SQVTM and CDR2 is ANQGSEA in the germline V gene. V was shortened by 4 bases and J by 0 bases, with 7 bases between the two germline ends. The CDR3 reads CSVVPDSYEQYF. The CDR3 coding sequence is TGCAGCGTTGTACCAGACTCCTACGAGCAGTACTTC.

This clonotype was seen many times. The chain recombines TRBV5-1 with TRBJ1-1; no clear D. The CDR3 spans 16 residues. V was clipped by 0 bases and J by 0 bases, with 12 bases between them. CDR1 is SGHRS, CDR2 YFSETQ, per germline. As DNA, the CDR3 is TGCGCCAGCAGCTTGGTTGGGGAGCCTATGAACACTGAAGCTTTCTTT. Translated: CASSLVGEPMNTEAFF.

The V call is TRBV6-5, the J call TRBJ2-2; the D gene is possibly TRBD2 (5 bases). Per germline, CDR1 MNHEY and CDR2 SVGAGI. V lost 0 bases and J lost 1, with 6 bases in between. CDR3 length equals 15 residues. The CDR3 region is CASSYSRVNTGELFF. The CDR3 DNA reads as TGTGCCAGCAGTTACTCGCGGGTGAACACCGGGGAGCTGTTTTTT.

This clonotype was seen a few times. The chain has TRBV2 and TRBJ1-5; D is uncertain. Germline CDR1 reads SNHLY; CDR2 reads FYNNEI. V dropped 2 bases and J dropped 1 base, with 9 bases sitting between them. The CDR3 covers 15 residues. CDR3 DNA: TGTGCCAGCAGTGAAAAGGCTCTCAGCAATCAGCCCCAGCATTTT. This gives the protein CASSEKALSNQPQHF.

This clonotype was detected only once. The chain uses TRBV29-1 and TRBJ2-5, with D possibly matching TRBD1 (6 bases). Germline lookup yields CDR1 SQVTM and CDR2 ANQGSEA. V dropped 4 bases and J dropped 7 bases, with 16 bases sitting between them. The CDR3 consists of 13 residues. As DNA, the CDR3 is TGCAGCGTTGTACGGGACACTCACGCGACCCAGTACTTC. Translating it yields CSVVRDTHATQYF.

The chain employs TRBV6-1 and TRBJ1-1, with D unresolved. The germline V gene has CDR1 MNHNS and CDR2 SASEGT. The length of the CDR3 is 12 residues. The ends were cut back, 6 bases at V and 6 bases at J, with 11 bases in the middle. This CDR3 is CASRDLSAEAFF. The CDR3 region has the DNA TGTGCCAGCAGGGACCTGAGTGCTGAAGCTTTCTTT.

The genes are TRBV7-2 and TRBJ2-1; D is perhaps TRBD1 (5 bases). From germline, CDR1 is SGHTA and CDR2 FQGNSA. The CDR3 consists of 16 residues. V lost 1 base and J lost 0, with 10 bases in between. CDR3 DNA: TGTGCCAGCAGCTTAGTCGGCAGGGACTCCTACAATGAGCAGTTCTTC. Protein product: CASSLVGRDSYNEQFF.

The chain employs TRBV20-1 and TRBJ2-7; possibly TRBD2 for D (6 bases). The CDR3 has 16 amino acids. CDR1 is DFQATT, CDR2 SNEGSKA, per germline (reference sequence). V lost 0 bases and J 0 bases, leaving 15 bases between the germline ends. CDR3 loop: CSARDRGSGRSYEQYF. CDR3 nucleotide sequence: TGCAGTGCTAGAGATCGGGGTAGCGGTCGCTCCTACGAGCAGTACTTC.